The rows below give T cell receptor beta chains drawn from one sample of a study of T cells in Graves' hyperthyroidism and ophthalmopathy. MiXCR was run by TCRdb on the multiplex PCR reads, yielding one entry per CDR3 protein. The sample carries 650,000 to 850,000 distinct CDR3 sequences, around 19% recorded once. Sequenced input: blood. Receptors originate from a woman aged 50 to 60 with Graves' hyperthyroidism that later progressed to Graves' ophthalmopathy. CDR3s include the opening cysteine and the closing phenylalanine or tryptophan. D genes are given only for firm matches. For some rows the clone size is stated as once, few or many, or as a class when expanded; others skip it.

CDR3 protein	CDR3 DNA	clone size	D gene	V gene	J gene
CASTTGGEETQYF	TGTGCCAGCACTACAGGGGGTGAGGAGACCCAGTACTTC	many	TRBD1	TRBV11-1	TRBJ2-5
CASSHRSSGSSYNEQFF	TGTGCCAGCAGCCACCGTTCTAGCGGTAGCTCCTACAATGAGCAGTTCTTC	NA	TRBD2	TRBV3-1	TRBJ2-1
CASSLDGVNTEAFF	TGCGCCAGCAGCTTGGATGGGGTGAACACTGAAGCTTTCTTT	many	NA	TRBV5-1	TRBJ1-1
CASSSGQGAVSNQPQHF	TGTGCCAGCAGCTCTGGACAGGGGGCAGTGAGCAATCAGCCCCAGCATTTT	many	TRBD1	TRBV2	TRBJ1-5
CASSRGQGTNYGYTF	TGCGCCAGCAGCCGGGGACAGGGAACGAACTATGGCTACACCTTC	few	TRBD1	TRBV4-1	TRBJ1-2
CASSVGTYGYTF	TGTGCCAGCAGCGTGGGGACCTATGGCTACACCTTC	many	NA	TRBV9	TRBJ1-2
CASSSGGGLNQPQHF	TGTGCCAGCAGTTCGGGAGGGGGACTCAATCAGCCCCAGCATTTT	many	NA	TRBV2	TRBJ1-5
CASSLGRGNSGNTIYF	TGTGCCAGCAGCTTGGGCCGGGGAAACTCTGGAAACACCATATATTTT	NA	NA	TRBV5-4	TRBJ1-3
CASSHPRQGAYNEQFF	TGTGCCAGCAGCCACCCCCGACAGGGGGCCTACAATGAGCAGTTCTTC	NA	TRBD1	TRBV5-4	TRBJ2-1
CSAHPSFGGASSYNSPLHF	TGCAGTGCTCACCCGAGTTTTGGGGGGGCGAGCTCCTATAATTCACCCCTCCACTTT	few	NA	TRBV20-1	TRBJ1-6
CASSKVDSRDGIDQQFF	TGCGCCAGCAGCAAAGTCGACAGTCGGGACGGCATTGATCAGCAGTTCTTC	many	NA	TRBV5-1	TRBJ2-1
CASSEGTGVSEAFF	TGCGCCAGCAGTGAGGGGACAGGGGTCTCTGAAGCTTTCTTT	NA	TRBD1	TRBV10-1	TRBJ1-1
CASSYPQGAKYEQYF	TGTGCCAGCAGTTACCCACAGGGTGCTAAATACGAGCAGTACTTC	many	NA	TRBV6-2/TRBV6-3	TRBJ2-7
CASREDRRGGYTF	TGTGCCAGCAGAGAAGACAGGCGTGGTGGCTACACCTTC	few	NA	TRBV6-1	TRBJ1-2
CASSPTGEAEKLFF	TGTGCCAGCAGCCCAACAGGGGAGGCTGAAAAACTGTTTTTT	NA	TRBD1	TRBV3-1	TRBJ1-4
CASTKRTGQGVYGYTF	TGTGCCAGCACCAAGCGGACGGGACAGGGAGTCTATGGCTACACCTTC	few	TRBD1	TRBV27	TRBJ1-2
CAWSVGAVYEQYF	TGTGCCTGGAGTGTTGGGGCAGTCTACGAGCAGTACTTC	many	NA	TRBV30	TRBJ2-7
CASSARRVGGDYGYTF	TGTGCCAGCAGCGCCCGGCGGGTAGGTGGGGACTATGGCTACACCTTC	few	NA	TRBV9	TRBJ1-2
CASSITWTSYNEQFF	TGTGCCAGCAGCATCACTTGGACCTCTTACAATGAGCAGTTCTTC	many	NA	TRBV3-1	TRBJ2-1
CASSTVLGDHNEQFF	TGTGCCAGCAGCACTGTCCTGGGGGATCACAATGAGCAGTTCTTC	NA	NA	TRBV9	TRBJ2-1
CAISEPTPGSNYGCTF	TGTGCCATCAGTGAGCCAACCCCGGGTTCTAACTATGGCTGCACCTTC	few	NA	TRBV10-3	TRBJ1-2
CASSLEASAAYEQYF	TGCGCCAGCAGCTTGGAGGCTAGCGCGGCCTACGAGCAGTACTTC	many	NA	TRBV5-1	TRBJ2-7
CASSLSVKGAGYTF	TGTGCCAGCAGTTTAAGCGTGAAGGGTGCAGGCTACACCTTC	many	NA	TRBV12-3/TRBV12-4	TRBJ1-2
CASSQHDPGGGIDTQYF	TGTGCCAGCAGCCAACATGATCCAGGGGGCGGGATAGATACGCAGTATTTT	many	TRBD1	TRBV28	TRBJ2-3
CASTPGTSKRNEQFF	TGTGCCAGCACCCCCGGGACTAGCAAGCGTAATGAGCAGTTCTTC	NA	TRBD2	TRBV13	TRBJ2-1
CASRDFPVLERKLFF	TGTGCCAGCAGGGACTTCCCAGTACTCGAAAGGAAACTGTTTTTT	NA	NA	TRBV6-1	TRBJ1-4
CASSYLDRGLYYGYTF	TGTGCCAGCAGTTACCTGGACAGGGGGCTCTACTATGGCTACACCTTC	NA	TRBD1	TRBV6-6	TRBJ1-2
CASSLEAGASYNEQFF	TGTGCCAGCAGCTTAGAGGCCGGGGCCTCCTACAATGAGCAGTTCTTC	many	NA	TRBV11-3	TRBJ2-1
CARSRGYTEAFF	TGTGCCAGAAGCAGGGGGTACACTGAAGCTTTCTTT	many	TRBD1	TRBV2	TRBJ1-1
CASSTPGPLRGYTF	TGTGCCAGCAGCACGCCGGGACCCCTCAGAGGCTACACCTTC	many	NA	TRBV11-1	TRBJ1-2
CASSPRTSGGPSSYNEQFF	TGCGCCAGCAGCCCGAGGACTAGCGGGGGGCCGAGCTCCTACAATGAGCAGTTCTTC	many	TRBD2	TRBV5-1	TRBJ2-1
CASSLHSGGPINEQFF	TGTGCCAGCAGCCTTCATAGCGGGGGTCCGATCAATGAGCAGTTCTTC	many	TRBD2	TRBV13	TRBJ2-1
CSASQGYEQYF	TGCAGTGCTAGCCAGGGCTACGAGCAGTACTTC	few	NA	TRBV20-1	TRBJ2-7
CATSTSGISTDTQYF	TGTGCCACCTCGACTAGCGGTATTAGCACAGATACGCAGTATTTT	NA	TRBD2	TRBV19	TRBJ2-3
CATGTVSQPQHF	TGTGCCACGGGGACAGTTTCTCAGCCCCAGCATTTT	few	TRBD1	TRBV10-3	TRBJ1-5
CASSESREQYF	TGCGCCAGCAGTGAATCGCGCGAGCAGTACTTC	NA	NA	TRBV10-2	TRBJ2-7
CASSEAGSSGNTIYF	TGTGCCAGCAGTGAAGCCGGCAGCTCTGGAAACACCATATATTTT	many	NA	TRBV6-1	TRBJ1-3
CASSQKIGGSETQYF	TGTGCCAGCAGCCAAAAAATAGGGGGCTCTGAGACCCAGTACTTC	NA	TRBD1	TRBV7-3	TRBJ2-5
CASSLEGQQDTEAFF	TGTGCCAGCAGCTTAGAGGGACAGCAGGACACTGAAGCTTTCTTT	NA	TRBD1	TRBV11-3	TRBJ1-1
CASSVGVLSNTGELFF	TGTGCCAGCAGCGTAGGTGTGCTTTCCAACACCGGGGAGCTGTTTTTT	few	NA	TRBV3-1	TRBJ2-2
CASSQVDRNTQYF	TGCGCCAGCAGCCAAGTAGACAGAAATACGCAGTATTTT	few	NA	TRBV4-3	TRBJ2-3
CASSIQGAYETQYF	TGTGCCAGTAGTATACAGGGGGCATATGAGACCCAGTACTTC	few	TRBD1	TRBV19	TRBJ2-5
CASSVAASTDTQYF	TGTGCCAGCAGCGTAGCGGCTAGCACAGATACGCAGTATTTT	many	NA	TRBV7-3	TRBJ2-3
CSGGGGRGRTEKLFF	TGCAGCGGGGGTGGTGGAAGGGGGCGCACCGAAAAACTGTTTTTT	few	TRBD1	TRBV29-1	TRBJ1-4
CSALGLAGGFNEQFF	TGCAGTGCCCTAGGACTAGCGGGGGGGTTCAATGAGCAGTTCTTC	many	TRBD2	TRBV20-1	TRBJ2-1
CAWRAPGTSNTGELFF	TGTGCCTGGAGGGCCCCCGGGACTTCAAACACCGGGGAGCTGTTTTTT	many	NA	TRBV30	TRBJ2-2
CSAALTDRSNEQFF	TGCAGTGCCGCCCTTACCGACAGGAGCAATGAGCAGTTCTTC	NA	NA	TRBV20-1	TRBJ2-1
CASSYSWTSTYNEQFF	TGTGCCAGCAGTTACTCCTGGACTAGCACCTACAATGAGCAGTTCTTC	NA	TRBD2	TRBV6-6	TRBJ2-1
CASRAGTGVDGYTF	TGTGCCAGCAGGGCCGGGACAGGGGTTGATGGCTACACCTTC	few	TRBD1	TRBV12-3/TRBV12-4	TRBJ1-2
CASSLGGGESYNEQFF	TGTGCCAGCAGCTTAGGAGGGGGAGAATCCTACAATGAGCAGTTCTTC	many	NA	TRBV11-3	TRBJ2-1
CASSQGSHEQFF	TGTGCCAGCAGCCAGGGGAGTCATGAGCAGTTCTTC	few	NA	TRBV11-3	TRBJ2-1
CSASSATLSQGYTF	TGCAGTGCTAGTTCCGCCACACTATCCCAAGGCTACACCTTC	few	NA	TRBV20-1	TRBJ1-2
CATQGEWYDEQFF	TGTGCCACACAGGGTGAGTGGTACGATGAGCAGTTCTTC	few	NA	TRBV3-1	TRBJ2-1
CASSERVAFTEAFF	TGTGCCAGCAGTGAGAGGGTGGCTTTTACTGAAGCTTTCTTT	many	NA	TRBV2	TRBJ1-1
CASSLGGRKNEKLFF	TGTGCCAGCAGCTTGGGGGGACGCAAAAATGAAAAACTGTTTTTT	few	NA	TRBV11-1	TRBJ1-4
CASSPGDRGFYGYTF	TGTGCCAGCAGCCCGGGGGACAGGGGATTCTATGGCTACACCTTC	NA	TRBD1	TRBV7-9	TRBJ1-2
CASSQLEKLFF	TGTGCCAGCAGCCAGCTTGAAAAACTGTTTTTT	many	NA	TRBV3-1	TRBJ1-4
CASSPLEGQGASGYTF	TGTGCCAGCAGCCCCCTCGAAGGACAGGGGGCTTCGGGCTACACCTTC	many	TRBD1	TRBV7-2	TRBJ1-2
CSATRQDATEALF	TGCAGTGCTACGAGACAGGATGCCACTGAAGCTCTCTTT	NA	NA	TRBV20-1	TRBJ1-1
CAISGGSVANTGELFF	TGTGCCATCTCAGGGGGAAGCGTCGCGAACACCGGGGAGCTGTTTTTT	NA	TRBD1	TRBV10-3	TRBJ2-2